This T cell receptor (beta chain) is drawn from a study of blood T cell repertoires in COVID-19. In its sample, this clone was seen once. With 2 bases clipped from V and 5 bases from J, the junction kept 9 bases outside the gene matches. This CDR3 comprises 16 residues. The germline CDR1 and CDR2 sequences are MNHEY and SMNVEV (reference sequence). The table came from immunoSEQ multiplex PCR; TCRdb's copy has only in-frame clones and leaves some out. Altogether approximately 300,000 clones are present, around 86% being singletons, with the ten largest covering 1.5% to 2%. This sequence originates from a woman aged 45-65 years with acute or convalescent COVID-19. The chain links TRBV27 to TRBJ2-1, with 7 bases aligning to TRBD2. Sequencing was performed on peripheral blood. CDR3 region: CASSLVASGANNEQFF. The DNA of the CDR3 is TGTGCCAGCAGTTTAGTTGCGAGCGGGGCGAACAATGAGCAGTTCTTC.